The 22 T cell receptor beta chains below come from one sample, sequenced in a study of human T cells and chemical hapten exposure. The sample's time point: pre-sensitization, week 0. Documented treatment: therapeutic diphenylcyclopropenone sensitization with weekly scalp DPC. TCRdb recomputed calls from the RACE reads with MiXCR, one row per CDR3 protein. The data show tens of thousands of distinct CDR3 sequences, 8.5% to 10% seen once. Material: whole blood, obtained in connection with sensitization to the hapten diphenylcyclopropenone (DPC). The receptor source for this set is a woman in her forties with alopecia areata. Some clones in this sample may be carry-over from other donors' samples.

This rearrangement joins TRBV12-5 to TRBJ2-7; D is uncertain. CDR3 size: 12 residues. The V end lost 6 bases, the J end lost 6 bases, and 12 bases lay between the germline ends. Germline CDR1 and CDR2: LGHNT and FRNRAP. CDR3 region: CASGLTNSEQYF. The CDR3 DNA follows: TGTGCTAGTGGGTTGACCAACAGCGAGCAGTACTTC.

This clonotype was seen a few times. The chain recombines TRBV5-1 with TRBJ2-7, with 8 bases matching TRBD1. The CDR3 covers 16 residues. Germline V lookup: CDR1 SGHRS, CDR2 YFSETQ. The trim removed 4 bases at V and 0 bases at J, leaving 9 bases unmatched. The CDR3 coding sequence is TGCGCCAGCAGCGTAGGGGACAGGCCTTTCTCCTACGAGCAGTACTTC. This translates into CASSVGDRPFSYEQYF.

In this sample, this clonotype turned up many times. The chain couples TRBV12-3 or TRBV12-4 to TRBJ1-4; 8 bases align to TRBD1. The ends lost 5 bases at V and 6 bases at J; junction bases unmatched: 8. The CDR3 totals 15 residues. CDR3 sequence (DNA): TGTGCCAGCAGTGACACCGGGACAGGAGATGAAAAACTGTTTTTT. The encoded protein is CASSDTGTGDEKLFF.

This clonotype was detected ten times or more. The chain recombines TRBV12-3 or TRBV12-4 with TRBJ2-3, with no clear D. The CDR3 contains 13 residues. The V gene lost 5 bases and the J gene lost 2 bases, with 8 bases spanning the gap. CDR3 residues: CASSLRPTDTQYF. In DNA, the CDR3 is TGTGCCAGCAGTCTCCGTCCCACAGATACGCAGTATTTT.

This clonotype was recorded many times. V is TRBV6-2 or TRBV6-3 and J is TRBJ2-1, with D unresolved. V was cut by 4 bases and J by 9 bases, with 16 bases left in between. The CDR3 consists of 14 residues. Germline V lookup: CDR1 MNHEY, CDR2 SVGEGT. In nucleotides, the CDR3 is TGTGCCAGCAGTTTCCCCTCTGGCAGCGCTGAGCAGTTCTTC. Translated, it gives CASSFPSGSAEQFF.

In its sample, this clonotype was seen a few times. J is TRBJ1-2 and V is TRBV7-9; 9 bases are shared with TRBD1. This CDR3 region has 15 residues. CDR1 and CDR2 from the germline V gene are SEHNR and FQNEAQ (reference sequence). V lost 5 bases to trimming and J lost 3 bases; unmatched junction nucleotides: 7. CDR3 amino acids: CASSLLRTGDYGYTF. The CDR3 DNA follows: TGTGCCAGCAGCCTACTTAGGACAGGGGACTATGGCTACACCTTC.

With respect to this clonotype: A single base separates this from a much larger clone, so it may be a read error. The chain combines TRBV7-9 with TRBJ2-5; possible D gene TRBD2, 5 bases. The V end was cut by 8 bases, the J end by 4 bases, with 17 bases between. Germline CDR1 and CDR2: SEHNR and FQNEAQ (reference sequence). This CDR3 is built from 14 residues. CDR3: CASSRSGSGETQYF. In DNA form, the CDR3 reads TGTGCCAGCTCCCGGTCGGGGTCAGGAGAGACCCAGTACTTC.

This clonotype was observed many times. V gene TRBV7-9 combines with J gene TRBJ2-5; D ambiguous. Germline lookup yields CDR1 SEHNR and CDR2 FQNEAQ (reference sequence). The ends were cut back, 4 bases at V and 5 bases at J, with 8 bases in the middle. This CDR3 contains 12 residues. CDR3 nucleotides: TGTGCCAGCAGCTCAGTCGGGGAGACCCAGTACTTC. This sequence encodes CASSSVGETQYF.

This clonotype was recorded at least ten times. The chain employs TRBV6-2 or TRBV6-3 and TRBJ2-7; possible D gene TRBD2, 6 bases. V dropped 7 bases and J dropped 3 bases, with 19 bases sitting between them. This CDR3 is built from 15 residues. Looked up from germline, CDR1 is MNHEY and CDR2 is SVGEGT. The CDR3, as DNA: TGTGCCAGCACCCCAACCCATGACGGGGGCTACGAGCAGTACTTC. This translates into CASTPTHDGGYEQYF.

The rearrangement uses TRBV6-5 and TRBJ2-1; TRBD1 agrees at 7 bases. Germline V CDR1 and CDR2: MNHEY, SVGAGI. The V segment lost 11 bases and the J segment 6 bases; nucleotides outside the gene matches: 7. This CDR3 has 12 residues. Here the CDR3 DNA reads TGTGCCGCCTGGACAGGCTGCAATGAGCAGTTCTTC. It yields the protein CAAWTGCNEQFF.

This clonotype occurred many times. The J gene is TRBJ2-1, the V gene TRBV5-4; 11 bases are shared with TRBD2. Germline values: CDR1 SGHNT, CDR2 YYREEE (reference sequence). With V trimmed by 2 bases and J by 6 bases, 10 bases remained unmatched. This CDR3 has 17 amino acids. The CDR3 DNA follows: TGTGCCAGCAGCTTTTATATAGCGGGGGGGCCTGGCAATGAGCAGTTCTTC. Translated, it gives CASSFYIAGGPGNEQFF.

This clonotype was observed at least ten times. For the CDR3, the DNA is TGCAGTGCTACTGACCTACGCGGGGGGACGAACACCGGGGAGCTGTTTTTT. Amino acid sequence: CSATDLRGGTNTGELFF. This chain joins TRBV20-1 and TRBJ2-2, with 8 positions matching TRBD2. The CDR3 contains 17 residues. CDR1 and CDR2 (germline): DFQATT, SNEGSKA (reference sequence). Trimming took 4 bases from V and 0 from J; bases not matched to a gene: 10.

The table lists this clonotype with many counts. The rearrangement links TRBV18 to TRBJ1-1, with TRBD1 identical over 9 bases. The germline gives CDR1 KGHSH, CDR2 LQKENI. The CDR3 is 17 amino acids. V lost 3 bases, J lost 1 base, and 9 bases stayed unmatched. The CDR3 reads CASSPQTGTGRNTEAFF. CDR3 in DNA: TGTGCCAGCTCACCCCAAACCGGGACAGGGAGGAACACTGAAGCTTTCTTT.

A few counts support this clonotype. J is TRBJ2-7 and V is TRBV12-3 or TRBV12-4, with 13 bases fitting TRBD2. The ends lost 6 bases at V and 7 bases at J; junction bases unmatched: 12. The CDR3 spans 16 residues. CDR3 nucleotide sequence: TGTGCCAGCAGCCCCGGGACTAGCGGGGACACTAAGGAGCAGTACTTC. Protein: CASSPGTSGDTKEQYF.

The sample holds many counts of this clonotype. V gene TRBV20-1 combines with J gene TRBJ2-7; D gene unclear. The V gene lost 0 bases and the J gene lost 2 bases, with 14 bases spanning the gap. CDR1 and CDR2 from the germline V gene are DFQATT and SNEGSKA (reference sequence). This CDR3 has 15 amino acids. The CDR3 spells CSARDPRISPYEQYF. The CDR3, as DNA: TGCAGTGCTAGAGATCCGAGGATCTCCCCCTACGAGCAGTACTTC.

This clonotype has at least ten counts. The chain recombines TRBV6-1 with TRBJ2-5; no definite D call. Trimming left V 5 bases short and J 2 bases short, with 12 bases between. Germline V CDR1 and CDR2: MNHNS, SASEGT. The CDR3 runs 14 residues. CDR3 sequence: CASSWTVQQETQYF. Written as DNA, the CDR3 is TGTGCCAGCAGTTGGACGGTACAACAAGAGACCCAGTACTTC.

This clonotype was counted only a few times. The genes are TRBV4-1 and TRBJ2-1; D remains unclear. From germline, CDR1 is MGHRA and CDR2 YSYEKL. The CDR3 runs to 13 residues. V lost 3 bases to trimming and J lost 10 bases, with 13 bases between them. The CDR3 DNA sequence: TGCGCCAGCAGCCAGACGACCGCCATCGAGCAGTTCTTC. This translates into CASSQTTAIEQFF.

The chain combines TRBV5-5 with TRBJ2-5, with D tentatively TRBD1 (6 bases). The ends were cut back, 3 bases at V and 5 bases at J, with 14 bases in the middle. This CDR3 has 14 residues. From germline, CDR1 is SGHKS and CDR2 YYEKEE (reference sequence). CDR3 bases: TGTGCCAGCAGCTCCGGGACAATAACCGAGACCCAGTACTTC. Amino acid sequence: CASSSGTITETQYF.

This clonotype was recorded many times. The rearrangement joins TRBV20-1 to TRBJ1-1; a possible D gene is TRBD1 (5 bases). The CDR3 loop spans 12 amino acids. Germline CDR1 and CDR2: DFQATT and SNEGSKA (reference sequence). The CDR3 region is CSLMGGNTEAFF. For the CDR3, the DNA is TGCAGCCTCATGGGGGGGAACACTGAAGCTTTCTTT.

This clonotype was seen ten or more times. V usage is TRBV20-1 and J usage is TRBJ2-1; 9 nucleotides match TRBD2. J was trimmed by 9 bases and V by 6 bases; bases with no gene match: 12. The CDR3 spans 14 residues. Per germline, CDR1 DFQATT and CDR2 SNEGSKA (reference sequence). This chain's CDR3 is CSAGLGGGASEQFF. The CDR3 DNA reads TGCAGTGCCGGCCTGGGCGGGGGGGCCAGTGAGCAGTTCTTC.

V gene TRBV3-1 combines with J gene TRBJ1-5, with D perhaps matching TRBD1 (5 bases). V was pared by 4 bases and J by 4 bases, with 11 bases between. The CDR3 is 14 residues long. Germline CDR1 is LGHDT and CDR2 is YNNKEL (reference sequence). The DNA for the CDR3 is TGTGCCAGCAGCCGTGGGACCGGGAATCAGCCCCAGCATTTT. This gives the protein CASSRGTGNQPQHF.

This clonotype was detected ten times or more. J is TRBJ2-6 and V is TRBV5-1; D call uncertain. The CDR3 length is 11 residues. V was cut by 2 bases and J by 9 bases, with 3 bases left in between. Germline lookup yields CDR1 SGHRS and CDR2 YFSETQ. The CDR3 spells CASSFSNVLTF. In DNA, the CDR3 is TGCGCCAGCAGCTTCAGCAACGTCCTGACTTTC.